Shown below are 20 T cell receptor beta chains from a single sample sequenced in a study of blood T cell repertoires in COVID-19. Assay used: immunoSEQ multiplex PCR; TCRdb lists only in-frame clones, some missing. The sample yields about 200,000 clones, approximately 84% seen once. Sequencing input: PBMCs or T cells enriched from blood (not recorded which). The receptors derive from a man aged 35 to 55 who had recovered from COVID-19.

This clone has only a few counts. The chain uses TRBV6-5 and TRBJ1-5, with D possibly matching TRBD1 (6 bases). There are 13 residues in the CDR3. From germline, CDR1 is MNHEY and CDR2 SVGAGI. Trimming pared 6 bases from V and 4 bases from J, leaving 10 bases between. The CDR3 coding sequence is TGTGCCAGCAGAAGGACAGCGAATCAGCCCCAGCATTTT. Translated, it gives CASRRTANQPQHF.

The CDR3 loop is CASSQGGMNTEAFF. The CDR3 DNA is TGCGCCAGCAGCCAAGGGGGCATGAACACTGAAGCTTTCTTT. The chain carries TRBV4-1 and TRBJ1-1; TRBD1 might be the D (5 bases). This CDR3 has 14 amino acids. The V and J ends lost 1 base and 0 bases respectively, with 6 bases between them. Germline V lookup: CDR1 MGHRA, CDR2 YSYEKL.

V usage is TRBV27 and J usage is TRBJ1-1; unclear D gene. The CDR3 runs to 15 residues. Trimming took 5 bases from V and 5 from J, leaving 18 bases between them. Germline CDR1 is MNHEY and CDR2 is SMNVEV (reference sequence). CDR3 nucleotides: TGTGCCAGCAGTCTCCTCGGAGGGTCGAGGACTGAAGCTTTCTTT. Its protein product is CASSLLGGSRTEAFF.

The chain uses TRBV7-9 and TRBJ1-2; the match to TRBD1 covers 9 bases. The CDR3 is 16 amino acids. Per the germline V gene, CDR1 is SEHNR and CDR2 is FQNEAQ (reference sequence). Trimming took 5 bases from V and 0 from J; bases not matched to a gene: 7. In DNA, the CDR3 is TGTGCCAGCAGCCCAGGACAGGGGTTAACTAACTATGGCTACACCTTC. Translated, it gives CASSPGQGLTNYGYTF.

V gene TRBV3-1 (or the pseudogene TRBV3-2) combines with J gene TRBJ1-2, with 8 bases fitting TRBD1. The CDR3 is 16 residues long. The germline gives CDR1 LGHDT, CDR2 YNNKEL (reference sequence). V lost 4 bases to trimming and J lost 7 bases; unmatched junction nucleotides: 14. CDR3 in DNA: TGTGCCAGCAGCCCCCCAAAGGGGTCAGGGGGCTTTGGCTACACCTTC. Encoded protein: CASSPPKGSGGFGYTF.

The chain joins TRBV29-1 to TRBJ1-2; D gene ambiguous. The CDR3 sequence is 11 residues long. With 2 bases removed from V and 6 bases from J, the gap between germline ends came to 7 bases. Looked up from germline, CDR1 is SQVTM and CDR2 is ANQGSEA. The CDR3 DNA is TGCAGCGTTGAATTGACACATGGCTACACCTTC. This gives the protein CSVELTHGYTF.

This rearrangement joins TRBV6-2 or TRBV6-3 to TRBJ1-3; 8 bases map to TRBD1. The CDR3 consists of 15 residues. Germline V lookup: CDR1 MNHEY, CDR2 SVGEGT. With V trimmed by 6 bases and J by 1 base, 5 bases remained unmatched. CDR3 nucleotides: TGTGCCAGCAGCCAGGGGACAGGATCTGGAAACACCATATATTTT. Translating it yields CASSQGTGSGNTIYF.

This clone has just one count. The chain links TRBV5-4 to TRBJ1-2; no clear D. Trimming pared 4 bases from V and 8 bases from J, leaving 27 bases between. The CDR3 spans 17 residues. Germline CDR1 and CDR2: SGHNT and YYREEE (reference sequence). CDR3 nucleotide sequence: TGTGCCAGCAGCCCACGCGGGCAAGCGTCCCCCTCTTACGGCTACACCTTC. Its translation is CASSPRGQASPSYGYTF.

This clone was detected only once. The chain couples TRBV4-3 to TRBJ1-3, with 9 positions matching TRBD1. The CDR3 is made up of 16 amino acids. V lost 2 bases, J lost 4 bases, and 6 bases stayed unmatched. The germline V gene has CDR1 LGHNA and CDR2 YSLEER. In nucleotides, the CDR3 is TGCGCCAGCAGCCAATCCGGGACAGGGCGAGGAAACACCATATATTTT. Translation: CASSQSGTGRGNTIYF.

The table lists this clone with a few counts. The chain uses TRBV4-3 and TRBJ1-4; D is unclear. V lost 0 bases to trimming and J lost 5 bases, with 16 bases between them. This CDR3 has 17 residues. Germline V gives CDR1 LGHNA, CDR2 YSLEER. The CDR3 protein is CASSQDLSGEQNEKLFF. The CDR3 DNA is TGCGCCAGCAGCCAAGATTTGAGCGGGGAGCAAAATGAAAAACTGTTTTTT.

The chain is built from TRBV29-1 and TRBJ1-1, with 7 bases lining up with TRBD1. There are 14 residues in the CDR3. The junction had 12 bases not matched to a gene; V was cut back by 0 bases and J by 11 bases. Germline V CDR1 and CDR2: SQVTM, ANQGSEA. The CDR3 is CSVEDLTTGKLAFF. The CDR3 region has the DNA TGCAGCGTTGAAGACCTAACGACAGGGAAGCTGGCTTTCTTT.

CDR3 nucleotides: TGTGCCAGCAGCCGCGCCCGACAGGGGCCTTTCGAGCAGTACTTC. Translating it yields CASSRARQGPFEQYF. This chain connects TRBV6-5 to TRBJ2-7, with 8 bases fitting TRBD1. The germline gives CDR1 MNHEY, CDR2 SVGAGI. CDR3 length equals 15 residues. Germline trimming cut 6 bases from V and 6 bases from J; bases unmatched to any gene: 13.

The chain has TRBV28 and TRBJ1-4, with D perhaps TRBD1 (6 bases). This CDR3 comprises 16 residues. V was shortened by 6 bases and J by 6 bases, with 20 bases between the two germline ends. Germline V gene sequence: CDR1 MDHEN, CDR2 SYDVKM. CDR3 in amino acids: CASSLTPGQGYEKLFF. For the CDR3, the DNA is TGTGCCAGCAGCCTAACCCCTGGGCAGGGGTATGAAAAACTGTTTTTT.

This clone was picked up one time. The chain links TRBV11-2 to TRBJ2-1; possible D gene TRBD2, 5 bases. V was shortened by 1 base and J by 6 bases, with 13 bases between the two germline ends. This CDR3 contains 15 residues. Germline values: CDR1 SGHAT, CDR2 FQNNGV. CDR3 in amino acids: CASSLGAAGLNEQFF. CDR3 nucleotides: TGTGCCAGCAGCTTAGGAGCGGCAGGACTCAATGAGCAGTTCTTC.

V usage is TRBV6-5 and J usage is TRBJ2-1, with TRBD1 identical over 7 bases. The CDR3 extends over 16 amino acids. The V segment lost 0 bases and the J segment 6 bases; nucleotides outside the gene matches: 8. Per the germline V gene, CDR1 is MNHEY and CDR2 is SVGAGI. CDR3 DNA: TGTGCCAGCAGTTACTCGGTGACAGGGCGGGTCAATGAGCAGTTCTTC. Protein: CASSYSVTGRVNEQFF.

The gene calls are TRBV6-2 or TRBV6-3 and TRBJ2-3; TRBD2 matches at 8 bases. This CDR3 spans 15 amino acids. Trimming at V came to 5 bases and at J to 2 bases, leaving 6 bases not matched to a gene. CDR1 MNHEY and CDR2 SVGEGT come from the germline V gene. As DNA, the CDR3 is TGTGCCAGCAGTAATAGCGGGGTTAACACAGATACGCAGTATTTT. Translated: CASSNSGVNTDTQYF.

The gene calls are TRBV19 and TRBJ1-3; 8 positions agree with TRBD1. Unmatched junction bases numbered 6, after V lost 5 bases and J lost 0 bases. This CDR3 is 16 amino acids long. The germline V gene has CDR1 LNHDA and CDR2 SQIVND (reference sequence). The chain's CDR3 is CASSGQGENSGNTIYF. For the CDR3, the DNA is TGTGCCAGTAGTGGACAGGGAGAAAACTCTGGAAACACCATATATTTT.

The gene calls are TRBV10-3 and TRBJ1-1; the D gene is possibly TRBD1 (6 bases). Germline CDR1 and CDR2: ENHRY and SYGVKD. The CDR3 runs to 15 residues. Trimming shortened V by 1 base and J by 3 bases, and 12 bases separated the two germline ends. CDR3 sequence reads: CAISELTQGYTEAFF. As DNA, the CDR3 is TGTGCCATCAGTGAGTTAACTCAGGGGTACACTGAAGCTTTCTTT.

This chain links TRBV3-1 (or the pseudogene TRBV3-2) with TRBJ1-2, with TRBD1 identical over 9 bases. Germline lookup yields CDR1 LGHDT and CDR2 YNNKEL (reference sequence). The CDR3 sequence is 16 residues long. J lost 2 bases, V lost 2 bases, and 6 bases had no gene match. CDR3: CASSQPGTGRNYGYTF. The CDR3 DNA sequence: TGTGCCAGCAGCCAACCCGGGACAGGGCGAAACTATGGCTACACCTTC.

For the CDR3, the DNA is TGCGCCAGCAGCCCGCAGTCGCTCAGCTATGGCTACACCTTC. This codes for CASSPQSLSYGYTF. V is TRBV5-1 and J is TRBJ1-2; no reliable D call. The CDR3 runs 14 residues. V lost 4 bases, J lost 4 bases, and 14 bases lay in between. Germline values: CDR1 SGHRS, CDR2 YFSETQ.